Below, 11 T cell receptor beta chains from the same sample are listed, as sequenced in a study of OX40 agonist ivuxolimab in advanced cancers. Clones were read by immunoSEQ multiplex PCR, and TCRdb kept only the in-frame ones, dropping some. Counted here are tens of thousands of clones, around 86% occurring once; the ten biggest clones make up approximately 0.99%. The sequenced sample was CD4+ or CD8+ T cells sorted from blood, obtained in a trial of the OX40 agonist ivuxolimab. The receptors stem from an adult with an advanced solid tumor such as melanoma, head and neck, liver or kidney cancer.

This sequence joins TRBV28 and TRBJ2-4; 8 bases map to TRBD2. Looked up from germline, CDR1 is MDHEN and CDR2 is SYDVKM. Trimming took 0 bases from V and 2 from J; bases not matched to a gene: 9. The CDR3 has 18 amino acids. Here the CDR3 reads CASSLWGSGSKTKNIQYF. The CDR3 DNA is TGTGCCAGCAGTTTATGGGGAAGCGGGAGTAAAACCAAAAACATTCAGTACTTC.

V is TRBV4-2 and J is TRBJ1-2; D is ambiguous. There are 13 residues in the CDR3. The V gene's germline CDR1 is LGHNA and CDR2 YNFKEQ. V was trimmed by 0 bases and J by 7 bases, leaving 9 bases between them. The CDR3 nucleotides are TGTGCCAGCAGCCAAGATGCCAGCGGTGGCTACACCTTC. Translated: CASSQDASGGYTF.

This rearrangement joins TRBV30 to TRBJ2-7, with a possible D match to TRBD2 (6 bases). V was clipped by 0 bases and J by 4 bases, with 13 bases between them. CDR1 and CDR2 (germline): GTSNPN, SVGIG (reference sequence). The CDR3 sequence is 14 residues long. DNA of the CDR3: TGTGCCTGGAGTGTCGGAGGGAGAGGGTACGAGCAGTACTTC. Its protein product is CAWSVGGRGYEQYF.

The chain couples TRBV10-3 to TRBJ1-1, with TRBD1 as a possible D gene (6 bases). Germline V gene data show CDR1 as ENHRY and CDR2 as SYGVKD. The CDR3 is 14 residues long. Trimming pared 3 bases from V and 6 bases from J, leaving 14 bases between. The CDR3: CAISENRVGAEAFF. Here the CDR3 DNA reads TGTGCCATCAGTGAAAACAGGGTGGGAGCTGAAGCTTTCTTT.

This sequence joins TRBV19 and TRBJ2-4, with TRBD1 matching over 8 bases. The CDR3 length is 13 residues. Germline CDR1 reads LNHDA; CDR2 reads SQIVND (reference sequence). V was pared by 6 bases and J by 7 bases, with 5 bases of the junction left unmatched. CDR3 DNA sequence: TGTGCCAGTAGCCGGGACAGGAGGAACATTCAGTACTTC. The encoded protein is CASSRDRRNIQYF.

This clone was seen a few times. This chain uses TRBV2 with TRBJ2-2; D perhaps matches TRBD2 (5 bases). Trimming shortened V by 6 bases and J by 8 bases, and 22 bases separated the two germline ends. Per germline, CDR1 SNHLY and CDR2 FYNNEI. The CDR3 is 16 amino acids. CDR3 DNA: TGTGCCAGCAGCGAGACTAAGGGAGTGTATAAAGGGGAGCTGTTTTTT. Its protein product is CASSETKGVYKGELFF.

By frequency in the sample, this clone is large. This chain connects TRBV6-1 to TRBJ2-2; D is undetermined. The CDR3 contains 14 residues. Trimming shortened V by 3 bases and J by 6 bases, and 11 bases separated the two germline ends. Germline-derived CDR1 and CDR2 are MNHNS and SASEGT. CDR3 sequence reads: CASSEKGRAGELFF. CDR3 bases: TGTGCCAGCAGTGAGAAGGGAAGGGCCGGGGAGCTGTTTTTT.

This clone has a handful of counts. V gene TRBV14 combines with J gene TRBJ1-1; D gene ambiguous. Germline CDR1 is SGHDN and CDR2 is FVKESK. The CDR3 is 13 residues long. The V end lost 4 bases, the J end lost 4 bases, and 10 bases lay between the germline ends. The CDR3 DNA reads TGTGCCAGCAGCCCCCGACTGAGCACTGAAGCTTTCTTT. Its protein product is CASSPRLSTEAFF.

A note on this clone: Other DNA sequences in the same sample also yield this CDR3. The genes are TRBV19 and TRBJ1-4; 7 bases align to TRBD1. Germline assignment: CDR1 LNHDA and CDR2 SQIVND (reference sequence). The CDR3 sequence is 14 residues long. The trim removed 6 bases at V and 0 bases at J, leaving 1 base unmatched. The CDR3 loop reads CASSRGATNEKLFF. The CDR3 region has the DNA TGTGCCAGTAGCAGGGGGGCAACTAATGAAAAACTGTTTTTT.

The DNA of the CDR3 is TGCGCCAGCAGCCCGGGCCGGTCAGTTCTCCTAGGAGATACGCAGTATTTT. Protein: CASSPGRSVLLGDTQYF. V is TRBV5-1 and J is TRBJ2-3; D gene unclear. The CDR3 length is 17 residues. Germline V lookup: CDR1 SGHRS, CDR2 YFSETQ. Trimming pared 4 bases from V and 5 bases from J, leaving 23 bases between.

This chain links TRBV2 with TRBJ1-2; 9 bases map to TRBD1. CDR1 and CDR2 (germline): SNHLY, FYNNEI. CDR3 size: 16 residues. V gave up 4 bases and J gave up 5 bases; unmatched junction bases: 11. CDR3 coding DNA: TGTGCCAGCAGTGGGACAGGGGCCACGAATTGGTATGGCTACACCTTC. It specifies CASSGTGATNWYGYTF.